This T cell receptor (beta chain) came from a study of technical replicates of blood from a few donors. CDR1 SGHNT and CDR2 YYREEE come from the germline V gene (reference sequence). The CDR3 extends over 15 amino acids. Trimming took 3 bases from V and 4 from J; bases not matched to a gene: 9. Profiling relied on immunoSEQ multiplex PCR, and the TCRdb table lists in-frame clones only, not all of them. The sample records 55,000 to 65,000 clones, around 97% being singletons. The source is a human donor in good health. The V gene is TRBV5-4, the J gene TRBJ1-1, with 7 bases lining up with TRBD1. Material: T cells isolated from PBMCs. Here the CDR3 reads CASSSYSTGSTEAFF. The DNA of the CDR3 is TGTGCCAGCAGCTCGTATTCGACAGGGTCCACTGAAGCTTTCTTT.